This T cell receptor beta chain was sequenced in a study of T cell repertoires in cytomegalovirus infection. TCRdb re-derived calls from the reads in MiXCR, one entry per CDR3 protein. The table has about 530,000 distinct CDR3 sequences, about 26% seen once; the top ten hold less than 15%. This CDR3 has 17 residues. V was clipped by 7 bases and J by 0 bases, with 16 bases between them. Germline CDR1 reads LNHDA; CDR2 reads SQIVND (reference sequence). The sample consisted of PBMCs. This chain uses TRBV19 with TRBJ2-6, with D perhaps matching TRBD2 (6 bases). The clonotype originates from a human donor in good health (CMV status not recorded). Some clones in this sample may be carry-over from other donors' samples. CDR3 in amino acids: CASTRGAGSSGANVLTF. CDR3 coding DNA: TGTGCCAGTACCCGAGGGGCGGGGAGCTCTGGGGCCAACGTCCTGACTTTC. Based on the CDR3 plus reference TRBV19 and TRBJ2-6, the full variable domain is DGGITQSPKYLFRKEGQNVTLSCEQNLNHDAMYWYRQDPGQGLRLIYYSQIVNDFQKGDIAEGYSVSREKKESFPLTVTSAQKNPTAFYLCASTRGAGSSGANVLTFGAGSRLTVL.